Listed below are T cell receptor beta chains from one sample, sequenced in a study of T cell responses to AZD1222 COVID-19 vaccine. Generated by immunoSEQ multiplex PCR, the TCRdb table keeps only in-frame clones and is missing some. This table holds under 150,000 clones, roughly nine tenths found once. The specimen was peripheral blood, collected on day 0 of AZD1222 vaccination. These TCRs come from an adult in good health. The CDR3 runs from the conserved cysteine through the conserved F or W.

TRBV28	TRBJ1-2	CASRPEGLYGYTF
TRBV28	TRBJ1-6	CASSSIQGLGSPLHF
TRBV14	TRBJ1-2	CASSQAGGKVYGYTF
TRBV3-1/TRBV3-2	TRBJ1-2	CASSQAGRYGYTF
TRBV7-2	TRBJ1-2	CASRGPRTVANYGYTF
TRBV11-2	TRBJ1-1	CASSAGGTSAFF
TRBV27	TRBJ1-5	CASSSGQGSQPQHF
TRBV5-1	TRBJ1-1	CASSLGWTNTEAFF
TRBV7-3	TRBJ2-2	CASSLTLGGELFF
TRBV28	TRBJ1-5	CASSPSGPQHF
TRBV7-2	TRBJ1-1	CASSSPLLDRWNTEAFF
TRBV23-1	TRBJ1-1	CASSQASWTLCGMNTEAFF
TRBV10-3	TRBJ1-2	CAISDGSGYTF
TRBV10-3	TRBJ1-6	CAISATGNSPLHF
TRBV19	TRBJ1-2	CASSIQGQGDYGYTF
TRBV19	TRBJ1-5	CASSMDGIQPQHF